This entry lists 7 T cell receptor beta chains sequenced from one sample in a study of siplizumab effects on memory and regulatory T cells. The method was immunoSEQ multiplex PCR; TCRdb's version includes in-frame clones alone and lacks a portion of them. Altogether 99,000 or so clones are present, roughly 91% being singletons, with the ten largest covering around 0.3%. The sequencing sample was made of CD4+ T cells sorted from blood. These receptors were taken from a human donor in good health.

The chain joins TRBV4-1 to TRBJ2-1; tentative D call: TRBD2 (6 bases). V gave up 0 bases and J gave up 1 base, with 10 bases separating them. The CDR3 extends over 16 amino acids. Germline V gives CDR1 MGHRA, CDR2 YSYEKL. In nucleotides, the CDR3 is TGCGCCAGCAGCCAAGATTACGCGGGATCCTACAATGAGCAGTTCTTC. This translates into CASSQDYAGSYNEQFF.

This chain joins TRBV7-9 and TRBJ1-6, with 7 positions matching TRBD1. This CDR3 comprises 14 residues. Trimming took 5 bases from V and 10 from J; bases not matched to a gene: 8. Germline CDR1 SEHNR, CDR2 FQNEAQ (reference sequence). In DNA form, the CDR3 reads TGTGCCAGCAGCAACCAACAGGGGAACTCACCCCTCCACTTT. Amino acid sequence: CASSNQQGNSPLHF.

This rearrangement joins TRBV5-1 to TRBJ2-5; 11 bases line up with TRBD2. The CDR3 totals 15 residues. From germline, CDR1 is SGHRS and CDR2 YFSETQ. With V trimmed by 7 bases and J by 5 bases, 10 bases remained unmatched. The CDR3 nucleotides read TGCGCCAGCGGGAGTAGCGGGGGGGCCGGGGAGACCCAGTACTTC. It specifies CASGSSGGAGETQYF. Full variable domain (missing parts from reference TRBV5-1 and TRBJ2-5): KAGVTQTPRYLIKTRGQQVTLSCSPISGHRSVSWYQQTPGQGLQFLFEYFSETQRNKGNFPGRFSGRQFSNSRSEMNVSTLELGDSALYLCASGSSGGAGETQYFGPGTRLLVL.

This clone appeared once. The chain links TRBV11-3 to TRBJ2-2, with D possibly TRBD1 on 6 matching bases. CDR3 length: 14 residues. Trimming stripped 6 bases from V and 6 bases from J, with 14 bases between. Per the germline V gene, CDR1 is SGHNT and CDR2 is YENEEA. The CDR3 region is CASRLQGNAGELFF. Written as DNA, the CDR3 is TGTGCCAGCAGATTACAGGGAAACGCCGGGGAGCTGTTTTTT.

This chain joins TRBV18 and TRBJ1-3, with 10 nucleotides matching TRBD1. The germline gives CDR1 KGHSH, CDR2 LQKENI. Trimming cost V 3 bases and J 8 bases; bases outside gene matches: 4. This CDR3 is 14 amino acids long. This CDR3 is CASSPGTGADTIYF. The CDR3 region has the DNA TGTGCCAGCTCACCTGGGACAGGGGCGGACACCATATATTTT.

The CDR3 DNA reads TGCGCCAGCAGCTTGGGGAACTACGAGCAGTACTTC. Amino acids: CASSLGNYEQYF. The genes are TRBV5-1 and TRBJ2-5; D gene unclear. The tail of the sequence fits TRBJ2-7 better, so the J call may be wrong. The CDR3 is 12 amino acids. Germline values: CDR1 SGHRS, CDR2 YFSETQ.

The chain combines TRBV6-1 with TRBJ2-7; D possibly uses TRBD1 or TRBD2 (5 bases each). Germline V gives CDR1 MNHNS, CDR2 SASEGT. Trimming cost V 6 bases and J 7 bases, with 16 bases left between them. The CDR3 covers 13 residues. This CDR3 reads CASSALGTGEQYF. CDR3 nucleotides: TGTGCCAGCAGCGCCTTGGGGACGGGGGAGCAGTACTTC.